The present T cell receptor beta chain was sequenced within a study of blood T cell repertoires in COVID-19. Overall study: The United States, Italy and Spain supplied acute and convalescent COVID-19 samples. T cells, B-cell-depleted T cells, or PBMCs supplied cDNA or gDNA.

Per the original methods: From reference gene primer amplification, estimates of nucleated cell counts were derived. Using immunoSEQ multiplex PCR, the repertoire was profiled, and TCRdb retains in-frame clones only, with some absent. The D gene and trimming were derived from the DNA, and the V and J assignments and clone size from that table. Among some 42,000 clones listed, approximately 85% were seen once. The CDR3 consists of 16 residues. CDR1 is SGHRS, CDR2 YFSETQ, per germline. V lost 0 bases and J 2 bases, leaving 13 bases between the germline ends. The clonotype was recovered from a human donor in a cohort sampled during active COVID-19. The J gene is TRBJ2-3, the V gene TRBV5-1; tentative D call: TRBD1 (7 bases). Sequenced: peripheral blood. The CDR3 is CASSLGRGLNTDTQYF. CDR3 bases: TGCGCCAGCAGCTTGGGGAGGGGGCTGAACACAGATACGCAGTATTTT.